The present T cell receptor (beta chain) was sequenced within a study of T cell responses to AZD1222 COVID-19 vaccine. Germline V gene sequence: CDR1 LGHDT, CDR2 YNNKEL (reference sequence). V lost 0 bases and J 0 bases, leaving 9 bases between the germline ends. This CDR3 is 16 amino acids long. Clones were read by immunoSEQ multiplex PCR, and TCRdb kept only the in-frame ones, dropping some. The sample includes some 140,000 clones, over 85% of them seen just once. This TCR came from an adult in good health. This specimen consisted of peripheral blood, obtained on day 0 of AZD1222 vaccination. The J gene is TRBJ2-1, the V gene TRBV3-1 (or the pseudogene TRBV3-2); no reliable D call. The CDR3 loop is CASSQDALTSYNEQFF. CDR3 sequence (DNA): TGTGCCAGCAGCCAAGATGCACTGACCTCCTACAATGAGCAGTTCTTC.